One sample yielded the 28 T cell receptor beta chains listed below, sequenced in a study of OX40 agonist ivuxolimab in advanced cancers. Produced via immunoSEQ multiplex PCR; TCRdb's table is partial and in-frame only. Here the sample spans under 85,000 clones, 84% being singletons. This specimen was CD4+ or CD8+ T cells sorted from blood, taken in a trial of the OX40 agonist ivuxolimab. The receptors were sampled from an adult with an advanced solid tumor such as melanoma, head and neck, liver or kidney cancer.

This chain joins TRBV5-4 and TRBJ2-5, with a weak D call TRBD2 (6 bases). The CDR3 loop spans 14 amino acids. CDR1 and CDR2 (germline): SGHNT, YYREEE (reference sequence). The germline V and J ends were trimmed by 1 base and 11 bases, with 18 bases remaining between them. The CDR3 region is CASSLTSRSGEQYF. The CDR3, as DNA: TGTGCCAGCAGCTTGACTAGCAGATCGGGGGAGCAGTACTTC.

This chain connects TRBV5-1 to TRBJ2-5; either TRBD1 or TRBD2 may fit D (5 bases each). This CDR3 spans 15 amino acids. Germline values: CDR1 SGHRS, CDR2 YFSETQ. Trimming took off 0 bases at V and 4 bases at J, with 13 bases between the two ends. DNA of the CDR3: TGCGCCAGCAGCTTGGACCTGGGGACCCCAGAGACCCAGTACTTC. It translates to CASSLDLGTPETQYF.

This rearrangement joins TRBV5-1 to TRBJ2-3; 8 bases map to TRBD1. The CDR3 length is 13 residues. CDR1 is SGHRS, CDR2 YFSETQ, per germline. Trimming cost V 7 bases and J 3 bases; bases outside gene matches: 4. Here the CDR3 reads CASRTGSTDTQYF. The CDR3 DNA reads as TGCGCCAGCCGGACAGGGTCGACAGATACGCAGTATTTT.

This chain joins TRBV27 and TRBJ1-1; TRBD1 might be the D (6 bases). CDR1 and CDR2 from the germline V gene are MNHEY and SMNVEV (reference sequence). Trimming took off 5 bases at V and 1 base at J, with 11 bases between the two ends. CDR3 length: 14 residues. CDR3 coding DNA: TGTGCCAGCAGTATAGGGGGGAAGAACACTGAAGCTTTCTTT. Translating it yields CASSIGGKNTEAFF.

The chain recombines TRBV11-2 with TRBJ2-6; TRBD2 matches 7 bases. With V trimmed by 0 bases and J by 2 bases, 1 base remained unmatched. Germline V lookup: CDR1 SGHAT, CDR2 FQNNGV. CDR3 length equals 16 residues. CDR3 bases: TGTGCCAGCAGCTTAGAGGGGGGGACTGGGGCCAACGTCCTGACTTTC. Amino acid sequence: CASSLEGGTGANVLTF.

The rearrangement uses TRBV30 and TRBJ2-7; the match to TRBD1 covers 10 bases. The CDR3 spans 14 residues. V was pared by 4 bases and J by 2 bases, with 5 bases of the junction left unmatched. Germline V gene lookup returns CDR1 GTSNPN and CDR2 SVGIG (reference sequence). CDR3 nucleotides: TGTGCCTGGACCCGACAGGGGGCCCCCTACGAGCAGTACTTC. Protein product: CAWTRQGAPYEQYF.

This chain uses TRBV20-1 with TRBJ1-2; D remains unclear. The CDR3 has 11 amino acids. V lost 4 bases, J lost 2 bases, and 5 bases lay in between. CDR1 is DFQATT and CDR2 is SNEGSKA in the germline V gene (reference sequence). The CDR3 loop is CSAIQNYGYTF. The DNA of the CDR3 is TGCAGTGCTATACAGAACTATGGCTACACCTTC.

The chain employs TRBV5-1 and TRBJ1-1; TRBD1 might be the D (5 bases). V shed 4 bases and J shed 0 bases, with 7 bases lying between them. The CDR3 is made up of 13 amino acids. CDR1 is SGHRS, CDR2 YFSETQ, per germline. The CDR3: CASSRQLNTEAFF. In DNA form, the CDR3 reads TGCGCCAGCAGCAGACAGCTGAACACTGAAGCTTTCTTT.

V and J are TRBV27 and TRBJ2-1, with TRBD2 identical over 11 bases. The CDR3 is 16 residues long. The V gene's germline CDR1 is MNHEY and CDR2 SMNVEV (reference sequence). The junction had 6 bases not matched to a gene; V was cut back by 3 bases and J by 5 bases. The CDR3 nucleotides read TGTGCCAGCAGTTTCGATAGCGGGAGGGCCGACAATGAGCAGTTCTTC. Residues: CASSFDSGRADNEQFF.

The rearrangement links TRBV7-9 to TRBJ1-1; tentative D call: TRBD1 (5 bases). V was pared by 3 bases and J by 10 bases, with 9 bases between. Germline values: CDR1 SEHNR, CDR2 FQNEAQ (reference sequence). The CDR3 is 11 residues long. Written as DNA, the CDR3 is TGTGCCAGCAGCTTCCGGGACGGAGCTTTCTTT. Its protein is CASSFRDGAFF.

This chain connects TRBV9 to TRBJ1-3, with D uncertain. CDR3 size: 12 residues. CDR1 is SGDLS and CDR2 is YYNGEE in the germline V gene. V was clipped by 5 bases and J by 4 bases, with 7 bases between them. CDR3 bases: TGTGCCAGCAGGGGTGAGGGAAACACCATATATTTT. The encoded protein is CASRGEGNTIYF. Variable domain in full (rest from reference TRBV9 and TRBJ1-3): DSGVTQTPKHLITATGQRVTLRCSPRSGDLSVYWYQQSLDQGLQFLIQYYNGEERAKGNILERFSAQQFPDLHSELNLSSLELGDSALYFCASRGEGNTIYFGEGSWLTVV.

The rearrangement joins TRBV5-6 to TRBJ1-1; D may be TRBD1 (5 bases). There are 15 residues in the CDR3. The ends were cut back, 3 bases at V and 6 bases at J, with 18 bases in the middle. Germline V gene data show CDR1 as SGHDT and CDR2 as YYEEEE. CDR3 residues: CASSSPGHLRAEAFF. The CDR3, as DNA: TGTGCCAGCAGCTCACCCGGACACTTACGGGCTGAAGCTTTCTTT.

V is TRBV15 and J is TRBJ2-4; tentatively, D is TRBD1 or TRBD2 (5 bases each). Germline CDR1 LNHNV, CDR2 YYDKDF (reference sequence). This CDR3 spans 18 amino acids. V was cut by 0 bases and J by 1 base, with 16 bases left in between. In DNA, the CDR3 is TGTGCCACCAGCAGAGATAGAAGGGACCTAGGGGCCAAAAACATTCAGTACTTC. It translates to CATSRDRRDLGAKNIQYF.

This clone was picked up a small number of times. V gene TRBV6-6 combines with J gene TRBJ2-7; D gene ambiguous. The V end lost 5 bases, the J end lost 0 bases, and 2 bases lay between the germline ends. Germline V gene lookup returns CDR1 MNHNY and CDR2 SVGAGI (reference sequence). This CDR3 spans 11 amino acids. CDR3 region: CASSPSYEQYF. The CDR3 coding sequence is TGTGCCAGCAGTCCCTCCTACGAGCAGTACTTC.

This chain links TRBV27 with TRBJ2-3; D may be TRBD2 (5 bases). Looked up from germline, CDR1 is MNHEY and CDR2 is SMNVEV (reference sequence). Trimming stripped 2 bases from V and 6 bases from J, with 12 bases between. The CDR3 contains 14 residues. As DNA, the CDR3 is TGTGCCAGCAGTTTAGACCGGACTCGGGATACGCAGTATTTT. Translation: CASSLDRTRDTQYF.

This clone has only one observation. V is TRBV7-6 and J is TRBJ2-5, with 10 bases matching TRBD2. This CDR3 region has 16 residues. Germline V gives CDR1 SGHVS, CDR2 FNYEAQ. The J segment lost 5 bases and the V segment lost 2 bases, leaving 8 bases of the junction unmatched. The CDR3: CASSLRAGGSRETQYF. CDR3 DNA: TGTGCCAGCAGCTTACGAGCGGGGGGGTCTCGGGAGACCCAGTACTTC.

CDR3 coding DNA: TGTGCCAGCAGTTACGAGGTTCTTTATTCACCCCTCCACTTT. Protein: CASSYEVLYSPLHF. The rearrangement links TRBV6-5 to TRBJ1-6; no reliable D call. V was shortened by 2 bases and J by 8 bases, with 10 bases between the two germline ends. Germline V lookup: CDR1 MNHEY, CDR2 SVGAGI. The length of the CDR3 is 14 residues.

This chain's CDR3 is CASSRGTVTDTQYF. In DNA, the CDR3 is TGCGCCAGCAGCCGGGGGACAGTCACAGATACGCAGTATTTT. This chain uses TRBV5-1 with TRBJ2-3; possible D gene TRBD1, 7 bases. Germline V gene data show CDR1 as SGHRS and CDR2 as YFSETQ. Trimming took 4 bases from V and 2 from J, leaving 11 bases between them. CDR3 size: 14 residues.

This chain joins TRBV16 and TRBJ1-2, with unresolved D. The length of the CDR3 is 18 residues. Between the trimmed V and J ends, which lost 2 bases and 0 bases, there was a span of 19 bases. Germline assignment: CDR1 KGHSY and CDR2 FQNENV. CDR3 nucleotides: TGTGCCAGCAGCCAAACCCCCCTCTATGCCCCGACTAACTATGGCTACACCTTC. This codes for CASSQTPLYAPTNYGYTF.

The chain recombines TRBV18 with TRBJ1-1; D may be TRBD1 (6 bases). V was shortened by 3 bases and J by 7 bases, with 24 bases between the two germline ends. The CDR3 is 17 residues long. The germline gives CDR1 KGHSH, CDR2 LQKENI. In DNA form, the CDR3 reads TGTGCCAGCTCACCGTTGCTCGGGCAGGGGATTAGAAGTGAAGCTTTCTTT. Translating it yields CASSPLLGQGIRSEAFF.

The chain links TRBV6-5 to TRBJ1-5; 9 bases match TRBD1. CDR1 and CDR2 from the germline V gene are MNHEY and SVGAGI. The CDR3 is 15 residues long. V was clipped by 5 bases and J by 5 bases; unmatched bases: 7. CDR3 protein: CASSRTGVGDQPQHF. The DNA of the CDR3 is TGTGCCAGCAGTAGGACAGGGGTTGGGGATCAGCCCCAGCATTTT.

This chain uses TRBV4-3 with TRBJ1-2; unclear D gene. V was shortened by 2 bases and J by 8 bases, with 18 bases between the two germline ends. CDR1 and CDR2 from the germline V gene are LGHNA and YSLEER. The CDR3 contains 15 residues. The CDR3 region is CASSQTYRQQDGYTF. In nucleotides, the CDR3 is TGCGCCAGCAGCCAAACCTACCGGCAGCAGGACGGCTACACCTTC.

This clone was observed a handful of times. The V gene is TRBV28, the J gene TRBJ2-7; 9 bases fit TRBD1. The ends lost 6 bases at V and 4 bases at J; junction bases unmatched: 16. The V gene's germline CDR1 is MDHEN and CDR2 SYDVKM. This CDR3 spans 17 amino acids. CDR3 nucleotides: TGTGCCAGCAGCTCGAAATGGGGGACAGGGCATTCATACGAGCAGTACTTC. Its translation: CASSSKWGTGHSYEQYF.

The chain couples TRBV7-2 to TRBJ2-1, with 11 bases aligning to TRBD2. CDR1 is SGHTA, CDR2 FQGNSA, per germline. Trimming cost V 5 bases and J 14 bases; bases outside gene matches: 8. The CDR3 covers 13 residues. CDR3 coding DNA: TGTGCCAGCAGCAGATTTAGCGGGAGGGAGGAGTTCTTC. Its protein product is CASSRFSGREEFF.

A word on this clone: The junction differs from germline at one of its ends, possibly a read error. Other nucleotide sequences from this sample produce the same CDR3. This chain uses TRBV4-2 with TRBJ1-2; possibly TRBD1 for D (6 bases). CDR3 length equals 15 residues. Germline V gene sequence: CDR1 LGHNA, CDR2 YNFKEQ. CDR3 coding DNA: TGTGCCAGCAGTCAAGATAATATGGGGGCCTATGGCTACACCTTC. As protein: CASSQDNMGAYGYTF.

This clone was picked up one time. The chain couples TRBV7-2 to TRBJ1-4, with D possibly being TRBD1 (5 bases). Germline V gives CDR1 SGHTA, CDR2 FQGNSA. CDR3 length: 15 residues. Trimming left V 4 bases short and J 7 bases short, with 16 bases between. CDR3 amino acids: CASSSLVGGTEKLFF. Here the CDR3 DNA reads TGTGCCAGCAGCTCCCTAGTCGGAGGGACTGAAAAACTGTTTTTT.

The chain joins TRBV7-2 to TRBJ2-1; tentative D call: TRBD1 (6 bases). Germline CDR1 SGHTA, CDR2 FQGNSA. This CDR3 contains 18 residues. V lost 4 bases and J lost 0, with 19 bases in between. The CDR3 DNA sequence: TGTGCCAGCAGCTCTCTCCCCTGGGGACACTCCTCCTACAATGAGCAGTTCTTC. Its protein product is CASSSLPWGHSSYNEQFF.

The V and J genes are TRBV25-1 and TRBJ2-7, with D perhaps assigned TRBD1 or TRBD2 (5 bases each). The V and J ends lost 1 base and 3 bases respectively, with 19 bases between them. In germline, CDR1 is MGHDK, CDR2 SYGVNS. The CDR3 covers 17 residues. The CDR3 loop reads CASSEWNSGTWNYEQYF. In DNA, the CDR3 is TGTGCCAGCAGTGAATGGAACTCCGGGACCTGGAACTACGAGCAGTACTTC.